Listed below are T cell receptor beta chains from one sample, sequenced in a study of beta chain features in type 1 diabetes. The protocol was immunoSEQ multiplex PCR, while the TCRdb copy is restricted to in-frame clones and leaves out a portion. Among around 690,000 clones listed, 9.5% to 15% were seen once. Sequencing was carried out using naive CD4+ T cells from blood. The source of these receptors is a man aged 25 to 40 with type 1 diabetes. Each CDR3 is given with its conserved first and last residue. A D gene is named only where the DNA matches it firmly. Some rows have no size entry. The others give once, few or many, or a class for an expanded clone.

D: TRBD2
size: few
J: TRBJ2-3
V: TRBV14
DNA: TGTGCCAGCAGCATTTTGGGAGGGGATACGCAGTATTTT
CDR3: CASSILGGDTQYF

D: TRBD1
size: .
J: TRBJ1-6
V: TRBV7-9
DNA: TGTGCCAGCAGCTTCACAGGGGACAGTAGCTCCTATAATTCACCCCTCCACTTT
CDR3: CASSFTGDSSSYNSPLHF

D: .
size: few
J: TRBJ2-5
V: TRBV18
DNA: TGTGCCAGCTCACCACCGGGGAAAGAGACCCAGTACTTC
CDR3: CASSPPGKETQYF

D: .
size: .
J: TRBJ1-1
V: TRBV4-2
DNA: TGTGCCAGCAGCCAAGATCGGCGGGGCCGTTTGAACACTGAAGCTTTCTTT
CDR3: CASSQDRRGRLNTEAFF

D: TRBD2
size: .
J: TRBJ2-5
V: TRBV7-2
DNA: TGTGCCAGCAGGCTACCGGGACTAGCGGGGGGGCTGGTGACCCAGTACTTC
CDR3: CASRLPGLAGGLVTQYF

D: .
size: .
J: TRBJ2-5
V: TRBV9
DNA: TGTGCCATCCGCGCGTTCGATGGCGAGACCCAGTACTTC
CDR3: CAIRAFDGETQYF

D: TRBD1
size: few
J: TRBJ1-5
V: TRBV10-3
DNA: TGTGCCGCCGGACAGGGGCCAAGGCCCCAGCATTTT
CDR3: CAAGQGPRPQHF

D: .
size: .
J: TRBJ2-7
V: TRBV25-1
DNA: TGTGCCAGCAGTGAATCGGGGCGGGATGAGCAGTACTTC
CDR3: CASSESGRDEQYF

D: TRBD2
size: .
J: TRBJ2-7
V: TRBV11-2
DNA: TGTGCCAGCCGGACTAGCGGTTCCTACGAGCAGTACTTC
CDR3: CASRTSGSYEQYF

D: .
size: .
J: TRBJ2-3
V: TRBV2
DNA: TGTGCCAGCAGGGCAGGACAGAGCACAGATACGCAGTATTTT
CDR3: CASRAGQSTDTQYF

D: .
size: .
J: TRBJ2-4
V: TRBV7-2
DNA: TGTGCCAGCAGCTTGCGGACTAGTGAGGGGGACATTCAGTACTTC
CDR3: CASSLRTSEGDIQYF

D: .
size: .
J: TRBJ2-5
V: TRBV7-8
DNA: TGTGCCAGCAGCTTAGCAGGGCGGGAGACCCAGTACTTC
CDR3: CASSLAGRETQYF

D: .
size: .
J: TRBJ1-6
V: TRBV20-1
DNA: TGCAGTGCCAAAAATTCACCCCTCCACTTT
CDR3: CSAKNSPLHF

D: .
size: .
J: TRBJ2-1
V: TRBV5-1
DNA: TGCGCCAGCAGCTTAAACCCGTCTCCAGATAGCTCCTACAATGAGCAGTTCTTC
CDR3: CASSLNPSPDSSYNEQFF

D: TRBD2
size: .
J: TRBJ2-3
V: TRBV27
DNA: TGTGCCAGCAGTCCCCTCCCGGGGCGGGGGGATACAGATACGCAGTATTTT
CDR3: CASSPLPGRGDTDTQYF

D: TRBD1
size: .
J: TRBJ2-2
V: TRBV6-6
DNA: TGTGCCAGCAGTCGGAGGACAGGGGTGGACACCGGGGAGCTGTTTTTT
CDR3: CASSRRTGVDTGELFF

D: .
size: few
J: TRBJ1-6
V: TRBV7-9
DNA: TGTGCCAGCAGCTTAGGGCAGGGGCTAAGATCACCCCTCCACTTT
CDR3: CASSLGQGLRSPLHF

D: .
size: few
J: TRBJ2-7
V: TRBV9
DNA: TGTGCCAGCAGCGAGGGAGACCCGGGGACCTACGAGCAGTACTTC
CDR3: CASSEGDPGTYEQYF

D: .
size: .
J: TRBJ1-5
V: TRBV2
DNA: TGTGCCAGCAGTGACTCGTCCCCGCAAGAGCCCCAGCATTTT
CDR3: CASSDSSPQEPQHF

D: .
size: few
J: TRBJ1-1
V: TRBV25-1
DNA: TGTGCCAGCATTTTAACAGAAGGAACTGAAGCTTTCTTT
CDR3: CASILTEGTEAFF

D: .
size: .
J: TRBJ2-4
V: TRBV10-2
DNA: TGCGCCAGCAGTGTTGGTGCCGGGAGATCCAAAAACATTCAGTACTTC
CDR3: CASSVGAGRSKNIQYF

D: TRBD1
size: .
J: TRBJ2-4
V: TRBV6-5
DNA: TGTGCCAGCAGTCGACAGGGGGGTCAAAACATTCAGTACTTC
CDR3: CASSRQGGQNIQYF

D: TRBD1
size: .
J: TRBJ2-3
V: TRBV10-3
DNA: TGTGCCATGATGGGACAGGCAAGAACAGATACGCAGTATTTT
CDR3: CAMMGQARTDTQYF

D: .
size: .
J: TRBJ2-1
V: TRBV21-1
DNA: TGTGCCAGCAGCTCCCAGACTAGCGGGGGCAATGAGCAGTTCTTC
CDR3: CASSSQTSGGNEQFF

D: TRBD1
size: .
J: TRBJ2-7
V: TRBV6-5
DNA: TGTGCCAGCAGTTACCTGGGACAGGGGGACAACGAGCAGTACTTC
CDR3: CASSYLGQGDNEQYF

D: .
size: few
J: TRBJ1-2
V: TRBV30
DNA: TGTGCCTGGAGTGGGAGTCCCTATGGCTACACCTTC
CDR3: CAWSGSPYGYTF

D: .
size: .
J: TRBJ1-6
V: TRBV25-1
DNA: TGTGCCAGCAGTGAAGTGGGAGAACCCCTCCACTTT
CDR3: CASSEVGEPLHF

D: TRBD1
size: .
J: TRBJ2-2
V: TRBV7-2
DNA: TGTGCCAGCAGCTCGGGACAGGGGAACACCGGGGAGCTGTTTTTT
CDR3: CASSSGQGNTGELFF

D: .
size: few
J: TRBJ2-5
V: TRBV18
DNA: TGTGCCAGCTCACCATCTCGATTCGAGACCCAGTACTTC
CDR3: CASSPSRFETQYF

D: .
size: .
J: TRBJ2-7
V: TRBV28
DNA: TGTGCCAGCAGTCTCCGCTACGAGCAGTACTTC
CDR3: CASSLRYEQYF

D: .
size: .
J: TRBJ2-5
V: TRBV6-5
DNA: TGTGCCACTAGTAAAGGGGCTACAGAGACCCAGTACTTC
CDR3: CATSKGATETQYF

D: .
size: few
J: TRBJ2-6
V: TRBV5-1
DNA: TGCGCCAGCAGCTTCAACTCCAGGGGCTCGGGGGCCAACGTCCTGACTTTC
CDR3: CASSFNSRGSGANVLTF

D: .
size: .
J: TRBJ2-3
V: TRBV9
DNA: TGTGCCAGCAGCGGAAGATCAGGAGAACACACAGATACGCAGTATTTT
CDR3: CASSGRSGEHTDTQYF

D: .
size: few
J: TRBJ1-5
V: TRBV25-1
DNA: TGTGCCAGCAGTCCCGCCTTATCGGGGGCCGTCGATCAGCCCCAGCATTTT
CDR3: CASSPALSGAVDQPQHF

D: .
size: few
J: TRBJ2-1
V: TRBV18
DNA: TGTGCCAGCTCACCCTCCAGCGAGCAGTTCTTC
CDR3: CASSPSSEQFF